This TCR beta chain was profiled in a study of STAT3 mutations in large granular lymphocyte leukemia. V was clipped by 9 bases and J by 14 bases; unmatched bases: 16. There are 13 residues in the CDR3. The V gene's germline CDR1 is SNHLY and CDR2 FYNNEI. Note on this clone: Its antigen remains unidentified.

Study findings and constraints: In T-cell large granular lymphocyte leukemia, about half of patients showed multiple immunodominant subclonotypes. TCR clonotype switching after therapy occurred in 6 of 18 patients.

Each sample's TCRbeta library yielded on average around 40,000 productive templates. The data were produced by immunoSEQ multiplex PCR, yet TCRdb's version contains in-frame clones alone and is incomplete. The sample includes 3,900 or so clones, 66% of them seen just once. Material for sequencing was peripheral blood mononuclear cells. The chain carries TRBV2 and TRBJ2-3; 8 bases agree with TRBD1. The TCR sequence derives from a man in his fifties or sixties with T-cell large granular lymphocyte leukemia. Some clones in this sample may be carry-over from other donors' samples. CDR3 sequence (DNA): TGTGCCAGTCTTCAGGACGTGACAGGGGTCGGGTATTTT. Translation: CASLQDVTGVGYF.